This is a list of T cell receptor beta chains from one sample in a study of T cells in Graves' hyperthyroidism and ophthalmopathy. MiXCR was run by TCRdb on the multiplex PCR reads, yielding one entry per CDR3 protein. The table has approximately 490,000 distinct CDR3 sequences, under 25% seen once. The sample consisted of blood. The receptors shown here come from a woman aged 70-85 years with Graves' ophthalmopathy. CDR3s include the opening cysteine and the closing phenylalanine or tryptophan. Fields, in order: clone size, J gene, V gene, D gene, CDR3 DNA, CDR3 protein. The D gene is left open where the match is weak. Only some rows state a clone size, as once, few, many or a class for expanded clones.

few,TRBJ2-3,TRBV13,TRBD2,TGTGCCAGCAGCTTAGGGTGGGGGGGTCCAGATACGCAGTATTTT,CASSLGWGGPDTQYF
few,TRBJ2-5,TRBV20-1,NA,TGCAGTGCTAGTGCGGACTCTTTCGGGGAGACCCAGTACTTC,CSASADSFGETQYF
few,TRBJ2-3,TRBV7-2,TRBD2,TGTGCCAGCAGCTCGGGGACTAGCGGGACTGTAGATACGCAGTATTTT,CASSSGTSGTVDTQYF
NA,TRBJ2-2,TRBV6-5,NA,TGTGCCAGCAGTTACTCAGGGAGAGGGGAGCTGTTTTTT,CASSYSGRGELFF
NA,TRBJ2-2,TRBV3-1,TRBD2,TGTGCCAGCAGCATTCCCCCGGGACTAGCGATGAACACCGGGGAGCTGTTTTTT,CASSIPPGLAMNTGELFF
NA,TRBJ2-7,TRBV20-1,NA,TGCAGTGCTAGGTTCCGTGTCGGGATACGCGAGCAGTACTTC,CSARFRVGIREQYF
NA,TRBJ2-1,TRBV7-6,TRBD2,TGTGCCAGCAGCTTATTTAGCGGGCCCGAATTGGGTGAGCAGTTCTTC,CASSLFSGPELGEQFF
NA,TRBJ2-1,TRBV7-8,NA,TGTGCCAGCAGCCAGGGCTTGGGGCCGTACAATGAGCAGTTCTTC,CASSQGLGPYNEQFF
NA,TRBJ2-1,TRBV28,NA,TGTGCCAGCAGAACTACGGGATCCTACAATGAGCAGTTCTTC,CASRTTGSYNEQFF
NA,TRBJ2-7,TRBV18,NA,TGTGCCAGCTCACCACCGGGGGTTAACGAGCAGTACTTC,CASSPPGVNEQYF
many,TRBJ1-2,TRBV7-2,NA,TGTGCCAGCAGCTCCCACGGGAGGTACACCTTC,CASSSHGRYTF
many,TRBJ2-5,TRBV19,TRBD2,TGTGCCAGTAGCCTACGACTAGCGAGCCAAGAGACCCAGTACTTC,CASSLRLASQETQYF
few,TRBJ1-2,TRBV6-5,TRBD1,TGTGCCAGCAGTTATACGGACAGGGGACAAGGCTACACCTTC,CASSYTDRGQGYTF
many,TRBJ2-7,TRBV10-1,NA,TGCGCCAGCAGTGACGGGTTTACCTCCTACGAGCAGTACTTC,CASSDGFTSYEQYF
NA,TRBJ2-7,TRBV20-1,TRBD2,TGCAGTGCTAGAGATACCCTAGCGGGAACCAGGTACGAGCAGTACTTC,CSARDTLAGTRYEQYF
few,TRBJ1-1,TRBV5-5,NA,TGTGCCAGCAGCTTGGACGCAATGAACACTGAAGCTTTCTTT,CASSLDAMNTEAFF
NA,TRBJ2-7,TRBV6-1,NA,TGTGCCAGCTCCCGGGACCCCCAGAGTTCCTACGAGCAGTACTTC,CASSRDPQSSYEQYF
many,TRBJ1-1,TRBV7-3,TRBD1,TGTGCCAGCAGCCCTTCAGGGGGCAGAGAAGCTTTCTTT,CASSPSGGREAFF
few,TRBJ1-1,TRBV6-2/TRBV6-3,NA,TGTGCCAGCAGCCGAACCCAGGACACTGAAGCTTTCTTT,CASSRTQDTEAFF
many,TRBJ1-5,TRBV5-1,NA,TGCGCCAGCAGCCAAGGACAGAATCAGCCCCAGCATTTT,CASSQGQNQPQHF
NA,TRBJ1-2,TRBV7-8,NA,TGTGCCAGCAGCTCAAACCAGGGGAGAGGCTATGGCTACACCTTC,CASSSNQGRGYGYTF
few,TRBJ2-3,TRBV7-2,TRBD2,TGTGCCAGCAGCTTTGGGCTAGCGGGACTCAATACGCAGTATTTT,CASSFGLAGLNTQYF
NA,TRBJ1-1,TRBV18,TRBD1,TGTGCCAGCTCTCCCGATACAGGGGGAGGCACTGAAGCTTTCTTT,CASSPDTGGGTEAFF
NA,TRBJ1-6,TRBV7-2,TRBD1,TGTGCCAGCAGCCACACGGGACAGGGCCATAGGGCCCTCCACTTT,CASSHTGQGHRALHF
NA,TRBJ2-1,TRBV27,NA,TGTGCCAGCAGTCTAGGGGCCTTGAGCCCGGTATACAATGAGCAGTTCTTC,CASSLGALSPVYNEQFF
few,TRBJ2-5,TRBV20-1,NA,TGCAGTGCTAGGAGGGCGAATTCTGAGACCCAGTACTTC,CSARRANSETQYF
few,TRBJ2-1,TRBV19,NA,TGTGCCAGTAGTATCACCGGGACACTTTACAATGAGCAGTTCTTC,CASSITGTLYNEQFF
few,TRBJ2-5,TRBV20-1,TRBD2,TGCAGTGCACCCAACACGGCTAGCGGGAGGAAAGAGACCCAGTACTTC,CSAPNTASGRKETQYF
few,TRBJ2-4,TRBV20-1,NA,TGCAGTGCTAAGCCCCTAGAAAACATTCAGTACTTC,CSAKPLENIQYF
many,TRBJ2-7,TRBV7-2,TRBD2,TGTGCCAGCAGGTGGACTAGCGGGAGGGGCTCTGACGAGCAGTACTTC,CASRWTSGRGSDEQYF
few,TRBJ1-1,TRBV27,NA,TGTGTCAGCAGTCGCCGCCCGGGACACCCTGAAGCTTTCTTT,CVSSRRPGHPEAFF
NA,TRBJ2-2,TRBV5-1,TRBD2,TGCGCCAGCTTAAGGGAGGGGTCAGGCACCGGGGAGCTGTTTTTT,CASLREGSGTGELFF
NA,TRBJ1-4,TRBV30,TRBD1,TGTGCCTGGAGTGTGACAGGGGGGCTTTTGGAAAAACTGTTTTTT,CAWSVTGGLLEKLFF
NA,TRBJ1-1,TRBV30,NA,TGTGCCCGCAGTTCTGGGGGCAGTTCTGAAGCTTTCTTT,CARSSGGSSEAFF
NA,TRBJ2-6,TRBV19,NA,TGTGCCAGCAGTAGTAGATCAATCTCTGGGGCCAACGTCCTGACTTTC,CASSSRSISGANVLTF